The 27 T cell receptor beta chains below were found in one sample sequenced in a study of regulatory T cells in long-lasting Graves disease. Researchers made TCR beta libraries by using iRepertoire HTBI primers and running Arm-PCR on CDR3 regions. Using its own MiXCR run on the multiplex PCR reads, TCRdb lists one record per CDR3 protein. The repertoire has roughly 400,000 distinct CDR3 sequences, roughly a fifth of them found once; the top ten carry around 15%. Stated time point: persistent/refractory GD, antithyroid drugs over 5 years with positive TRAb. From RNA extracted from PBMCs, the TCR library was made. The material was peripheral blood mononuclear cells (PBMCs), obtained when the disease was refractory, from a patient treated with antithyroid drugs. The source of these receptors is a female donor with Graves disease.

Many counts were recorded for this clonotype. The V and J genes are TRBV12-3 or TRBV12-4 and TRBJ1-2; possibly TRBD1 for D (5 bases). V was trimmed by 3 bases and J by 4 bases, leaving 12 bases between them. The CDR3 totals 14 residues. The CDR3 reads CASSLVDSFYGYTF. In DNA, the CDR3 is TGTGCCAGCAGTTTGGTTGACAGCTTCTATGGCTACACCTTC.

The V gene is TRBV6-2 or TRBV6-3, the J gene TRBJ2-3; no clear D gene. The length of the CDR3 is 14 residues. V lost 2 bases, J lost 2 bases, and 8 bases lay in between. CDR1 is MNHEY, CDR2 SVGEGT, per germline. The CDR3 loop is CASSYREVTDTQYF. The DNA of the CDR3 is TGTGCCAGCAGTTACCGAGAAGTCACAGATACGCAGTATTTT.

This clonotype has ten or more counts. The rearrangement uses TRBV30 and TRBJ2-4; D tentatively reads TRBD1 or TRBD2 (5 bases each). The germline V and J ends were trimmed by 2 bases and 8 bases, with 13 bases remaining between them. The CDR3 covers 13 residues. In germline, CDR1 is GTSNPN, CDR2 SVGIG (reference sequence). CDR3 sequence (DNA): TGTGCCTGGAGTAATGACTTGGGGGACATTCAGTACTTC. It yields the protein CAWSNDLGDIQYF.

The table lists this clonotype with a few counts. The rearrangement joins TRBV7-9 to TRBJ2-5, with D uncertain. The CDR3 is 15 amino acids. Germline V lookup: CDR1 SEHNR, CDR2 FQNEAQ (reference sequence). Trimming cost V 0 bases and J 5 bases, with 13 bases left between them. This chain's CDR3 is CASSLAGILGETQYF. The CDR3 DNA reads as TGTGCCAGCAGCTTAGCGGGTATCCTGGGGGAGACCCAGTACTTC.

In its sample, this clonotype was seen a few times. The J gene is TRBJ1-2, the V gene TRBV30; 7 bases align to TRBD1. The germline V gene has CDR1 GTSNPN and CDR2 SVGIG (reference sequence). This CDR3 is 14 amino acids long. V gave up 3 bases and J gave up 4 bases; unmatched junction bases: 8. CDR3 in amino acids: CAWRRTRGAYGYTF. In DNA form, the CDR3 reads TGTGCCTGGAGAAGGACCAGGGGGGCCTATGGCTACACCTTC.

In its sample, this clonotype was seen many times. The chain combines TRBV2 with TRBJ2-5, with a tentative D call TRBD2 (6 bases). CDR3 length equals 17 residues. V was clipped by 7 bases and J by 4 bases, with 25 bases between them. The germline CDR1 and CDR2 sequences are SNHLY and FYNNEI. For the CDR3, the DNA is TGTGCCAGCATGGGGCCCAGCGGGCAGGGACTTCGAGAGACCCAGTACTTC. Its protein product is CASMGPSGQGLRETQYF.

The rearrangement links TRBV6-5 to TRBJ1-2; D perhaps matches TRBD1 (6 bases). The CDR3 has 13 amino acids. Germline V gene lookup returns CDR1 MNHEY and CDR2 SVGAGI. Trimming took off 4 bases at V and 5 bases at J, with 11 bases between the two ends. DNA of the CDR3: TGTGCCAGCAGTTTAGGGGGTTGGTATGGCTACACCTTC. It yields the protein CASSLGGWYGYTF.

In its sample, this clonotype was seen many times. This chain uses TRBV2 with TRBJ2-7; 8 bases are a match to TRBD2. With V trimmed by 8 bases and J by 1 base, 13 bases remained unmatched. Germline V gene lookup returns CDR1 SNHLY and CDR2 FYNNEI. The CDR3 totals 16 residues. This CDR3 is CASGPLSGSSSYEQYF. The CDR3 nucleotides read TGTGCCAGCGGTCCCTTGAGCGGGAGCTCTTCCTACGAGCAGTACTTC. Drawing the rest from reference TRBV2 and TRBJ2-7, the complete variable domain is EPEVTQTPSHQVTQMGQEVILRCVPISNHLYFYWYRQILGQKVEFLVSFYNNEISEKSEIFDDQFSVERPDGSNFTLKIRSTKLEDSAMYFCASGPLSGSSSYEQYFGPGTRLTVT.

This clonotype was observed many times. The genes are TRBV11-2 and TRBJ2-7, with TRBD2 matching over 9 bases. CDR3 length equals 15 residues. Per germline, CDR1 SGHAT and CDR2 FQNNGV. With 5 bases clipped from V and 5 bases from J, the junction kept 10 bases outside the gene matches. CDR3 residues: CASSDSGRPLDEQYF. DNA for the CDR3: TGTGCCAGCAGCGATAGCGGGAGACCCCTCGACGAGCAGTACTTC.

V gene TRBV28 combines with J gene TRBJ2-1, with TRBD1 matching 10 bases. V shed 5 bases, J shed 5 bases, and the junction held 12 bases outside the gene matches. This CDR3 is 17 amino acids long. In germline, CDR1 is MDHEN, CDR2 SYDVKM. CDR3 residues: CASSPLQDRGMNNEQFF. The CDR3 DNA sequence: TGTGCCAGCAGTCCCCTCCAGGACAGGGGGATGAACAATGAGCAGTTCTTC.

This clonotype was found many times. The gene calls are TRBV28 and TRBJ1-2; 11 bases agree with TRBD1. Germline values: CDR1 MDHEN, CDR2 SYDVKM. The CDR3 contains 16 residues. V lost 7 bases to trimming and J lost 3 bases; unmatched junction nucleotides: 10. CDR3 nucleotide sequence: TGTGCCAGCACCTTACCGTTGGGACAGGGGGACTATGGCTACACCTTC. Its translation is CASTLPLGQGDYGYTF.

This chain connects TRBV3-1 to TRBJ1-4; maybe TRBD1 (5 bases). V gave up 8 bases and J gave up 8 bases, with 18 bases separating them. The germline CDR1 and CDR2 sequences are LGHDT and YNNKEL (reference sequence). The CDR3 loop spans 14 amino acids. The DNA of the CDR3 is TGTGCCAGCTCCCCCGGTGGGGGGGAAGAAAAACTGTTTTTT. It encodes CASSPGGGEEKLFF.

Many counts were recorded for this clonotype. This rearrangement joins TRBV13 to TRBJ1-1; 7 positions match TRBD1. Germline lookup yields CDR1 PRHDT and CDR2 FYEKMQ (reference sequence). This CDR3 contains 17 residues. V was clipped by 5 bases and J by 11 bases; unmatched bases: 23. The CDR3 region is CASSAAHRGGYLRAAFF. Here the CDR3 DNA reads TGTGCCAGCAGCGCGGCACACAGGGGAGGGTATTTGAGGGCGGCTTTCTTT.

This clonotype was seen more than once but under ten times. The chain has TRBV20-1 and TRBJ1-6; D remains unclear. Trimming cost V 0 bases and J 7 bases, with 10 bases left between them. The CDR3 is 14 residues long. Per germline, CDR1 DFQATT and CDR2 SNEGSKA (reference sequence). DNA of the CDR3: TGCAGTGCTAGAGATGTGGTGTCCAATTCACCCCTCCACTTT. As protein: CSARDVVSNSPLHF.

This clonotype showed up many times. This rearrangement joins TRBV12-3 or TRBV12-4 to TRBJ1-1, with D possibly matching TRBD1 (5 bases). This CDR3 has 17 amino acids. Trimming left V 6 bases short and J 0 bases short, with 20 bases between. The CDR3 reads CASSPGRERGMNTEAFF. The CDR3 nucleotides read TGTGCCAGCAGCCCGGGACGGGAAAGGGGCATGAACACTGAAGCTTTCTTT.

This clonotype appeared a few times. This chain uses TRBV5-4 with TRBJ1-6; TRBD1 might be the D (5 bases). CDR1 is SGHNT, CDR2 YYREEE, per germline (reference sequence). CDR3 size: 15 residues. The V end was cut by 3 bases, the J end by 10 bases, with 17 bases between. CDR3 DNA sequence: TGTGCCAGCAGCTGGTGGGGGGTGACGGGATCACCCCTCCACTTT. It yields the protein CASSWWGVTGSPLHF.

This clonotype was observed a handful of times. V gene TRBV13 combines with J gene TRBJ1-1; D is ambiguous. Trimming removed 3 bases from V and 10 bases from J, with 12 bases in between. Looked up from germline, CDR1 is PRHDT and CDR2 is FYEKMQ (reference sequence). The CDR3 length is 12 residues. CDR3 nucleotides: TGTGCCAGCAGCTTTGGACGAGGAGGAGCTTTCTTT. This gives the protein CASSFGRGGAFF.

This clonotype was recorded a few times. V gene TRBV20-1 combines with J gene TRBJ2-7; TRBD2 matches at 7 bases. The CDR3 totals 13 residues. Trimming took 3 bases from V and 3 from J; bases not matched to a gene: 5. CDR1 DFQATT and CDR2 SNEGSKA come from the germline V gene (reference sequence). The CDR3 loop reads CSARVTGGYEQYF. In DNA, the CDR3 is TGCAGTGCTAGGGTTACGGGGGGCTACGAGCAGTACTTC.

In its sample, this clonotype was seen a few times. This chain connects TRBV28 to TRBJ2-7, with 10 bases that match TRBD1. V dropped 8 bases and J dropped 2; count of bases not matched to a gene: 6. Per germline, CDR1 MDHEN and CDR2 SYDVKM. The CDR3 extends over 14 amino acids. The CDR3 bases are TGTGCCAGCGAACCGGGACAGGGGACCTACGAGCAGTACTTC. Translation: CASEPGQGTYEQYF.

This clonotype was seen ten or more times. The rearrangement links TRBV28 to TRBJ2-1; D perhaps matches TRBD2 (5 bases). CDR1 MDHEN and CDR2 SYDVKM come from the germline V gene. The CDR3 covers 12 residues. Trimming stripped 7 bases from V and 6 bases from J, with 10 bases between. The chain's CDR3 is CASTTEGNEQFF. The DNA for the CDR3 is TGTGCCAGCACGACTGAGGGCAATGAGCAGTTCTTC.

This clonotype was seen ten or more times. The chain has TRBV6-4 and TRBJ2-2; TRBD2 aligns across 12 bases. The CDR3 totals 16 residues. Unmatched junction bases numbered 0, after V lost 0 bases and J lost 4 bases. Germline V gene data show CDR1 as MRHNA and CDR2 as SNTAGT. The CDR3 nucleotides read TGTGCCAGCAGTGACTCGACTAGCGGGGGCACCGGGGAGCTGTTTTTT. Translated: CASSDSTSGGTGELFF.

This clonotype was seen a handful of times. This chain connects TRBV10-3 to TRBJ1-1, with TRBD1 matching over 8 bases. Germline V CDR1 and CDR2: ENHRY, SYGVKD. The length of the CDR3 is 16 residues. The ends lost 0 bases at V and 5 bases at J; junction bases unmatched: 8. CDR3 in amino acids: CAISESPVTGETEAFF. CDR3 in DNA: TGTGCCATCAGTGAGTCCCCCGTGACAGGGGAAACTGAAGCTTTCTTT.

This clonotype was observed at least ten times. The chain recombines TRBV18 with TRBJ2-5; 10 bases fit TRBD2. This CDR3 region has 15 residues. Germline CDR1 and CDR2: KGHSH and LQKENI. The ends lost 6 bases at V and 0 bases at J; junction bases unmatched: 4. The CDR3 reads CASSWTSGNQETQYF. The DNA for the CDR3 is TGTGCCAGCTCCTGGACTAGCGGTAACCAAGAGACCCAGTACTTC.

The table lists this clonotype with many counts. This chain uses TRBV28 with TRBJ2-3, with TRBD2 matching over 7 bases. The CDR3 sequence is 19 residues long. V shed 2 bases, J shed 2 bases, and the junction held 16 bases outside the gene matches. Germline V gene sequence: CDR1 MDHEN, CDR2 SYDVKM. The CDR3 region is CASSLSPIVAGATTDTQYF. The CDR3 region has the DNA TGTGCCAGCAGTTTAAGCCCCATCGTGGCGGGAGCGACCACAGATACGCAGTATTTT. The full variable domain, rest sourced from reference TRBV28 and TRBJ2-3, is DVKVTQSSRYLVKRTGEKVFLECVQDMDHENMFWYRQDPGLGLRLIYFSYDVKMKEKGDIPEGYSVSREKKERFSLILESASTNQTSMYLCASSLSPIVAGATTDTQYFGPGTRLTVL.

The chain has TRBV7-9 and TRBJ1-1; D remains ambiguous. There are 12 residues in the CDR3. Trimming pared 4 bases from V and 3 bases from J, leaving 6 bases between. Looked up from germline, CDR1 is SEHNR and CDR2 is FQNEAQ (reference sequence). CDR3 protein: CASSSYDTEAFF. CDR3 DNA sequence: TGTGCCAGCAGCTCGTATGACACTGAAGCTTTCTTT.

This clonotype has more than one count but fewer than ten. The chain carries TRBV27 and TRBJ2-2; no clear D. CDR3 length: 15 amino acids. The V end lost 3 bases, the J end lost 1 base, and 9 bases lay between the germline ends. The germline V gene encodes CDR1 MNHEY and CDR2 SMNVEV (reference sequence). The CDR3 region is CASSFARRNTGELFF. The DNA for the CDR3 is TGTGCCAGCAGTTTCGCCCGGCGGAACACCGGGGAGCTGTTTTTT.

This clonotype was counted many times. The V and J genes are TRBV28 and TRBJ2-5, with D tentatively TRBD2 (5 bases). V was trimmed by 4 bases and J by 9 bases, leaving 12 bases between them. This CDR3 comprises 12 residues. CDR1 MDHEN and CDR2 SYDVKM come from the germline V gene. The CDR3 DNA sequence: TGTGCCAGCAGTTCGCCCCGGGGAGCCCAGTACTTC. It yields the protein CASSSPRGAQYF.